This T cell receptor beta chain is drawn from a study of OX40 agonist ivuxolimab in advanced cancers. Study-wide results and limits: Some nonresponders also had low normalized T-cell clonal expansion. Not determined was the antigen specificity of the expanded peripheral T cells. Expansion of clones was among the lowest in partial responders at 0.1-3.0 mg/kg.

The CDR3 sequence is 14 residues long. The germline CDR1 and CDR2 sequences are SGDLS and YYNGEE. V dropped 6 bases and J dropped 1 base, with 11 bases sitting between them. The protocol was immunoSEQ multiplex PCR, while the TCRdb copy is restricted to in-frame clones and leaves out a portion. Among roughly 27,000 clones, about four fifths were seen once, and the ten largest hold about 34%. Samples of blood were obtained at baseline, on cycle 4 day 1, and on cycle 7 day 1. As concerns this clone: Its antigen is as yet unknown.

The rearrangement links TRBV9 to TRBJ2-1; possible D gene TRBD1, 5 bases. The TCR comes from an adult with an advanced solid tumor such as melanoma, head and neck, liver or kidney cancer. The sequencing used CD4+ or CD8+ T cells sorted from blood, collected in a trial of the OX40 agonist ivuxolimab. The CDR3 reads CASNHPGSYNEQFF. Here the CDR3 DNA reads TGTGCCAGCAACCATCCAGGGTCCTACAATGAGCAGTTCTTC.